This TCR beta chain was obtained from a study of T cells in Graves' hyperthyroidism and ophthalmopathy. Study-level information: It was at initial diagnosis, before any treatment, that peripheral blood was collected. Findings of the study overall: Most clonotypes that expanded in the thyroid above 0.001 also showed up in blood. The model made its ophthalmopathy prediction, and onset followed a median about 5.9 months later.

Template material for amplifying TCR beta CDR3 regions consisted of RNA transcripts. The HTBI set primed first-round TCR CDR3 RT-PCR. MiXCR, applied by TCRdb to the multiplex PCR reads, yields one record per CDR3 protein. The sample shows 390,000 or so distinct CDR3 sequences, under 15% of them seen only once. The diagnostic basis comprised clinical symptoms, serum thyroxine and TRAb, thyroid ultrasound and orbital computed tomography. In regard to this clonotype: Its antigen is currently unknown. It may be a read error: a sequence one base away is much more abundant.

This clonotype originated in a man younger than 30 with Graves' ophthalmopathy. The sequenced sample was blood.

This chain's CDR3 is CASSSGGGYRTGELFF. Here the CDR3 DNA reads TGTGCCAGCAGCTCTGGGGGAGGGTATCGCACCGGGGAGCTGTTTTTT. This chain connects TRBV7-9 to TRBJ2-2; 7 bases are shared with TRBD2. This CDR3 is 16 amino acids long. The germline V gene encodes CDR1 SEHNR and CDR2 FQNEAQ (reference sequence). V shed 4 bases and J 4 bases; nucleotides not matched to a gene: 9.